This passage covers 6 T cell receptor beta chains from one sample sequenced in a study of blood T cells in healthy people across ages. Combining a sample-barcoded 5' primer with a J-beta primer mix, a second PCR ran for roughly 7 to 12 cycles. Each CDR3 protein gets one entry after TCRdb re-called the 5' RACE reads with MiXCR. The sample holds 1.5 million to 1.9 million distinct CDR3 sequences, 35% to 45% seen once. Sequenced material: blood. Receptor source: a woman under 30 in good health.

This clonotype has just a few counts. This chain links TRBV7-2 with TRBJ1-6; D not certain. The V and J ends lost 2 bases and 8 bases respectively, with 4 bases between them. The germline V gene encodes CDR1 SGHTA and CDR2 FQGNSA. CDR3 size: 12 residues. Written as DNA, the CDR3 is TGTGCCAGCAGCTTATCTCATTCACCCCTCCACTTT. Its protein is CASSLSHSPLHF.

A word on this clonotype: A much larger clonotype is one base distant, so this may be a read error. CDR3 residues: CSANGGAQLTQYF. DNA of the CDR3: TGCAGTGCTAATGGCGGGGCCCAACTGACCCAGTACTTC. The rearrangement joins TRBV20-1 to TRBJ2-5; D may be TRBD2 (6 bases). The CDR3 contains 13 residues. Germline CDR1 is DFQATT and CDR2 is SNEGSKA (reference sequence). Trimming left V 4 bases short and J 7 bases short, with 16 bases between.

The chain couples TRBV20-1 to TRBJ1-2, with 8 bases matching TRBD1. Trimming removed 5 bases from V and 5 bases from J; junction bases left unmatched: 7. CDR3 length equals 13 residues. The germline V gene has CDR1 DFQATT and CDR2 SNEGSKA (reference sequence). In DNA, the CDR3 is TGCAGTGCTTTCACAGGGGGAGGGTATGGCTACACCTTC. Translated, it gives CSAFTGGGYGYTF.

This clonotype has only one observation. For the CDR3, the DNA is TGCAGTGCTAGAGATTGGCCGGGCGGAAGCTCCTACAATGAGCAGTTCTTC. Its translation: CSARDWPGGSSYNEQFF. The rearrangement uses TRBV20-1 and TRBJ2-1; no reliable D call. The germline CDR1 and CDR2 sequences are DFQATT and SNEGSKA (reference sequence). This CDR3 contains 17 residues. The V gene lost 0 bases and the J gene lost 0 bases, with 15 bases spanning the gap.

A few counts support this clonotype. The rearrangement links TRBV12-3 or TRBV12-4 to TRBJ2-1, with D hard to call. This CDR3 comprises 15 residues. The V end was cut by 3 bases, the J end by 0 bases, with 9 bases between. This chain's CDR3 is CASSLWPTSYNEQFF. The CDR3 coding sequence is TGTGCCAGCAGTTTGTGGCCGACCTCCTACAATGAGCAGTTCTTC.

This rearrangement joins TRBV10-3 to TRBJ1-5; TRBD1 matches at 9 bases. The trim removed 2 bases at V and 6 bases at J, leaving 5 bases unmatched. The length of the CDR3 is 15 residues. From germline, CDR1 is ENHRY and CDR2 SYGVKD. The CDR3 loop reads CAISEGGTGLQPQHF. The CDR3 DNA follows: TGTGCCATCAGTGAGGGTGGGACAGGGCTTCAGCCCCAGCATTTT.